This record covers a single T cell receptor (beta chain). What antigen it recognizes has not been identified. No base-level quality is on record; no much larger clone is a single base apart. The sample belongs to a study of cytomegalovirus exposure and HLA in healthy donors (dated by TCRdb to 2017 to 2019). Notes on the research overall: According to an earlier analysis of around 600 of the donors, some 170 million T cells yielded approximately 120 million unique TCR beta sequences and approximately 300 Gb of sequence data. An early release that covered 500 to 800 HLA-typed donors contained approximately 300 gigabases of sequencing data and about 84 million unique TCR sequences. The genetic ancestry cluster associated with self-reported Caucasian donors included roughly 84% of the 300 to 450 genotyped donors. The aim of the study was to test whether cataloging public T cell receptors could identify signatures of past pathogen exposure. Using immunosequencing, the study profiled T cell repertoires from fewer than 850 subjects and related those repertoires to cytomegalovirus serostatus. In addition to the first cohort of about 650 subjects, a separate validation cohort of 120 different subjects was used. To predict cytomegalovirus infection status, the study brought together high-throughput TCR immunosequencing, statistical association of individual TCRs with disease status, and machine learning. A later analysis re-analyzed previously published TCR beta repertoires from several hundred donors and added high-resolution HLA genotyping to study TCR occurrence patterns. Rather than drawing on any new phenotypic data, the later analysis identified candidate immune exposures from TCR beta sequences and the way those sequences occurred across donors. An earlier analysis of 450 to 750 of the donors used high-throughput TCR beta sequencing to judge whether each TCR beta V gene segment behaved as functional or pseudogenic. Donor age, sex, ethnicity and CMV serostatus were compiled alongside the repertoire data. In a later genetic analysis, genome-wide SNP genotypes for about 55% of the roughly 670 donors were used, and that subset was treated as a discovery cohort. Every repertoire in the discovery cohort had been generated on one and the same sequencing platform. HLA typing covered class I and class II loci at four-digit resolution. Typing coverage differed by locus: A, B, C, DRB1 and DQB1 were typed in about 620-630 donors, DQA1 in about 560, DPA1 in around 610, and DPB1 in approximately 450. Roughly 5 DR-DQ haplotypes were handled as single units for association and clustering because linkage in the cohort was strong. On average, roughly 250,000 unique TCR beta nucleotide sequences were sequenced per donor among 398 genotyped donors of the cohort, with about 17% of those sequences being non-productive.

Ends trimmed: V by 5 bases, J by 4 bases; bases unmatched to a gene: 4. Sequences SNHLY (CDR1) and FYNNEI (CDR2) are obtained from the germline V gene. The CDR3 covers 13 residues, taking in both the cysteine and the phenylalanine. Kept here is only the CDR3 DNA, which spans 39 bases and is read in frame from base 1. The library was generated by the immunoSEQ multiplex PCR assay. For the multiplex PCR, a mixture combining 60 forward primers for TCR Vbeta segments and 13 reverse primers for TCR Jbeta segments was used. Amplification of the CDR3 region of rearranged TCR beta genes was performed with a multiplex PCR assay on genomic DNA. The Illumina HiSeq System was used to sequence the amplified TCR beta libraries as 87-base-pair reads. The authors' analysis ran thus. A later analysis tallied tens of millions of unique TCR beta chains across the 666 repertoires, and about 10 million of those chains were shared by two or more donors. To remove PCR and sequencing errors, raw reads were error-corrected and collapsed into unique sequences using a nearest-neighbor algorithm that merged closely related sequences. Alignment of CDR3 sequences to IMGT reference sequences was used to assign V, D and J gene segments. For a sequence to be retained, at least a six-nucleotide match to both a V gene segment and a J gene segment was required. A rearrangement counted as productive if the CDR3 had no stop codons and remained in frame with V and J, and every other rearrangement counted as non-productive. Following IMGT convention, CDR3 was defined as the stretch from the second conserved V-encoded cysteine up to the conserved J-encoded phenylalanine. In an earlier analysis of more than 550 of the donors, sequences lacking an unambiguous match to a single V gene segment were excluded. An earlier analysis of roughly 590 of the donors called V segments functional above 56.7% productive rearrangements and segregating when the between-donor standard deviation exceeded 5%. A statistical classification framework was built for diagnosing cytomegalovirus status from the catalog of TCR beta chain sequences. A later analysis assigned V and J genes by comparing TCR nucleotide sequences with IMGT/GENE-DB human TR gene sequences. A later analysis assigned CDR3 sequences and most-parsimonious VDJ recombination scenarios with the TCRdist pipeline. In a later analysis, each TCR beta chain was defined by its CDR3 amino acid sequence together with its V-gene family, and reads lacking a unique V-gene family were excluded. A later analysis removed roughly 590 highly shared, low-generation-probability nucleotide sequences to deal with suspected cross-contamination and a sequencing artifact. In a later analysis, a clonal expansion index for each public chain was calculated from normalized within-repertoire ranks of inferred template counts. A later analysis computed generation probabilities with a VDJ recombination model fitted to out-of-frame rearrangements, and checked the results against IGoR. In a later analysis, hypergeometric tests were used to score TCR-TCR, TCR-HLA and TCR-CMV co-occurrence, with a repertoire-size bias correction applied to TCR pairs. To estimate false discovery rates, a later analysis permuted the HLA or CMV assignments 20 times. In a later analysis, co-occurring TCRs were grouped with DBSCAN, and TCRdist sequence similarity was added when clustering was performed within HLA-allele-positive subsets. Co-occurrence clustering excluded repertoires with fewer than 30,000 or more than 120,000 public chains, plus five with anomalous nucleotide sharing. The table comes from immuneACCESS by way of TCRdb, which keeps in-frame sequences with V and J called. Part of the clones is missing from these tables; in studies checked, under half for an unresolved V gene and the rest for unknown reasons. The D gene and trimming were derived from the DNA, and the V and J assignments and clone size from that table. The sample table records around 120,000 clones; 75% to 85% of these occur just once. The ten largest clones take up around 1.3% of the sample.

The cohort comprised 670 or so healthy bone marrow donors. At the time of sampling, all cohort members were nominally healthy, though unrecorded immune exposures were likely present. The donor tested CMV seronegative and was one of the 352 seronegative cohort members. Every donor gave a peripheral blood sample, and the peripheral blood mononuclear cells from that sample were used for TCR beta sequencing. Genomic DNA was extracted from the blood cell samples with the Qiagen DNeasy Blood Extraction Kit. Broader findings and caveats from the paper: In a later analysis, HLA-associated TCR beta chains were found to be more clonally expanded and to have lower generation probabilities than equally common non-associated chains. The study gave a list of 150 to 200 TCR beta chains associated with cytomegalovirus. Because some donors lacked HLA typing at each locus, the association tests relied only on the typed subset. Correlated functional status among segregating V segments might reflect linkage disequilibrium, but an unknown experimental factor could not be ruled out. The authors suggested that the approach could potentially be generalized to other disease states and immunological phenotypes. CMV serostatus was the only immune exposure information available for the cohort. In an earlier analysis of about 600 of the donors, most TCR beta V segments appeared in productive rearrangements about 87% or about 30% of the time, broadly matching IMGT annotations. A further reported finding was that TCR beta sequences accurately predicted the HLA-A and HLA-B alleles for most subjects in the first cohort. Sequencing depth was assumed to be roughly uniform across donors in the presence/absence analyses, though that assumption may not hold. Only TCR beta chains were sequenced in this cohort, and the absence of alpha or paired-chain data limited detectable features. A cluster of highly shared sequence variants was judged likely to represent a technical artifact of the sequencing pipeline. In a later analysis, the rate of TCR association differed among HLA loci, with DRB1 alleles having the most associated TCRs and HLA-C alleles having the fewest. Because counts were too low, fewer than 20 rarely observed V segments, including chromosome 9 orphons, were excluded from the earlier analysis of several hundred of the donors. Compared with the approximately 670-donor mean, donors in an Asian-associated ancestry cluster had fewer N-insertions in productive TCRs, according to a later genetic analysis. Some IMGT-functional V segments, including TRBV6-2 and TRBV6-3, could not be distinguished by the 87-base-pair reads and were therefore excluded. Most CMV-associated TCR beta chains appeared to be HLA-restricted in a later analysis, and the HLA associations seemed to be driven largely by CMV exposure. When HLA alleles, especially DR and DQ, strongly co-occurred, TCR associations were difficult to assign to individual alleles. In both the original and validation cohorts, the classifier was reported to diagnose cytomegalovirus status with high specificity and sensitivity. Most TCR sequences were observed very rarely across donors, whereas some public TCRs were present in many individuals. In a later genetic analysis, a missense DCLRE1C variant was associated with V-gene and J-gene trimming of TCR beta chains, and the association was replicated in an independent cohort. In a later analysis, several top co-occurrence clusters were reported to appear linked to parvovirus B19, influenza, CMV and Epstein-Barr virus. A few of the identified cytomegalovirus-associated TCR beta chains were confirmed in vitro to be specific for cytomegalovirus antigens. A later analysis associated around 16,000 TCR beta sequences with specific HLA alleles at a false discovery rate of 0.05.

This TCR was recovered from a girl aged 2-10 years in good health and CMV-seronegative. The rearrangement combines TRBV2 with TRBJ1-1; 7 nucleotides in the junction match TRBD1. Sequencing input: PBMCs. In nucleotide form, the sequence is TGTGCCAGCAGTCGACAGGGCCCCACTGAAGCTTTCTTT. It codes for CASSRQGPTEAFF.